A single T cell receptor (beta chain) is shown here with its context. Its antigen is currently not known. The input lacks base qualities; no much larger clone sits a single base away. Two rounds of multiplex PCR were performed to amplify the TCR beta CDR3 region from genomic DNA. In the first round of PCR, primers specific to each TRBV and TRBJ gene were used, and the primer sequences are filed in Chinese patent CN105087789A. Universal primers were used in the second PCR round. The Roche High Pure PCR Template Preparation Kit was used to extract genomic DNA from the frozen PBMCs. An Illumina HiSeq 3000 was used to sequence the libraries paired-end with 151 bp reads. The original pipeline was this. CutAdapt was used to discard raw reads that did not contain the multiplex PCR primer sequences. High-quality paired reads were merged into contigs with PEAR. By alignment to reference sequences, MiXCR assigned TRB V, D and J gene segments to each contig. CDR3 sequences were clustered by base quality and sequence similarity to remove sequencing errors. Shannon entropy normalized by the natural log of productive TCR sequence number was used as the measure of diversity. To get clonality, Shannon entropy was divided by the natural log of the number of unique clonotypes, and that result was subtracted from one. The Youden index of ROC curves was used to select progression-free survival cut-offs for repertoire metrics, and analyses were performed in R 3.5.3. TCRdb reprocessed the public reads (quality trimming at Q25 with fastp, clone calling with MiXCR) and kept in-frame beta chains. Records with the same CDR3 protein are collapsed into one entry carrying the most frequent genes and DNA. The V and J calls and clone size come from TCRdb's table, not from the authors' own analysis. The sample has nearly 25,000 distinct CDR3 sequences on record, 35% to 40% of them singletons. Less than 70% of the sample is taken by the ten largest.

The data originate from a study of prognosis after radiotherapy for stage I lung cancer listed by TCRdb under 2021. For the study in its entirety: Between early 2018 and January 2019, 15 to 20 stage I NSCLC patients were enrolled in Nanjing, China. The patients included fourteen who had newly diagnosed primary stage I lung tumors, along with 4 to 6 others who had oligometastatic NSCLC after their primary tumor had been surgically resected. All patients were regarded as medically inoperable, because of comorbidities in about a dozen patients and refusal of surgery in roughly seven patients. Ages in the cohort of approximately 14 men and a handful of women ranged from roughly 50 to 85 years, with a median of 74. Eleven to twelve patients had adenocarcinoma and about 7 had squamous cell carcinoma as the tumor histology. SBRT was given in 3 to 5 fractions with a biologically effective dose of at least 100 Gy, using image-guided IMRT or VMAT. Concurrent therapy was not administered to any patient alongside SBRT. Four of the 19 patients developed distant metastases after SBRT, at a median of roughly seven months; the other 15 showed no significant progression. Peripheral blood TCR beta repertoires were profiled in stage I NSCLC patients before and after stereotactic body radiotherapy, and the study then linked these repertoires to distant failure. A total of around 40 blood samples from 20 or so patients were sequenced, with one sample obtained before and one obtained after SBRT for each patient. Points the paper makes about the study in general: A decrease in unique TCR clone counts was observed after SBRT (median about 10,000 before versus some 7,000 after; Wilcoxon paired P=0.011). Post-SBRT Shannon entropy and its change from baseline were lower in patients who developed distant metastases; baseline Shannon entropy was not associated with metastases. All reported P values were unadjusted for multiple comparisons. Whether the expanded TCR clones were tumor-specific was not determined. The small cohort and short follow-up limited the study, so independent validation of the findings is needed. TRBV and TRBJ usage frequencies reportedly differed by metastasis status, in two V genes at baseline and in nine V and two J genes after SBRT.

According to the germline V gene, CDR1 reads MNHEY and CDR2 reads SVGAGI. V gives up 0 bases and J gives up 1 base, and the segment between their germline ends measures 10 bases. The CDR3, cysteine through phenylalanine, is 16 amino acids long. Only CDR3 DNA remains: 48 bases, in frame from the first base. All patients had node-negative disease on CT and PET/CT, and none had a history of other malignancies or prior chemotherapy or radiotherapy. At each of two time points, around 6.1 milliliters of peripheral venous blood were collected into EDTA tubes. PBMCs were isolated by Ficoll-Paque Plus density-gradient centrifugation. Right after collection, samples were kept at -80 degrees C until analysis.

The sequence joins TRBV6-5 to TRBJ1-5; no D segment can be confidently identified. The sequenced sample was PBMCs, obtained before or after stereotactic body radiation therapy (not recorded which). The TCR originated in a donor aged 50 or older with non-small cell lung cancer. Here the CDR3 is given as CASSYSFRRSNQPQHF. The nucleotide sequence is given as TGTGCCAGCAGTTACTCGTTTCGGAGGAGCAATCAGCCCCAGCATTTT.